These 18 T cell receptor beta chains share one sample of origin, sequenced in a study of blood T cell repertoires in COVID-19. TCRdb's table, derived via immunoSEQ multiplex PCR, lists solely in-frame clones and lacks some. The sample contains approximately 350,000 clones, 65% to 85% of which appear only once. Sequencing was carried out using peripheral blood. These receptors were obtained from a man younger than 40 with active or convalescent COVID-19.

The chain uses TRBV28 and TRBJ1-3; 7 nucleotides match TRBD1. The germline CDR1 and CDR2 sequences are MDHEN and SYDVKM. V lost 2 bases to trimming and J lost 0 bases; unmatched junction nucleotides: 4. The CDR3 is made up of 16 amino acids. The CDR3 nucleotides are TGTGCCAGCAGTTTAAGGGGGCTGTCCTCTGGAAACACCATATATTTT. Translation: CASSLRGLSSGNTIYF.

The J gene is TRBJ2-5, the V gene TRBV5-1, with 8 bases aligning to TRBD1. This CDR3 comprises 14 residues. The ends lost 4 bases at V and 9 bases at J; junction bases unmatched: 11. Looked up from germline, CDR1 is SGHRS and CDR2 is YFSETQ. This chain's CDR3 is CASSPNTQGGAQYF. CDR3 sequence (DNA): TGCGCCAGCAGCCCAAATACACAGGGGGGAGCCCAGTACTTC. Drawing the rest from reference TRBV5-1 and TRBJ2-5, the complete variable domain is KAGVTQTPRYLIKTRGQQVTLSCSPISGHRSVSWYQQTPGQGLQFLFEYFSETQRNKGNFPGRFSGRQFSNSRSEMNVSTLELGDSALYLCASSPNTQGGAQYFGPGTRLLVL.

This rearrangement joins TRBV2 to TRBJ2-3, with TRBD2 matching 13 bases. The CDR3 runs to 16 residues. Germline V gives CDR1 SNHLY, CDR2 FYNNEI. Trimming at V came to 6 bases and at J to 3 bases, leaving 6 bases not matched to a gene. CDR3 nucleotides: TGTGCCAGCAGGCGAACTAGCGGGGGGGCAACAGATACGCAGTATTTT. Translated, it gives CASRRTSGGATDTQYF.

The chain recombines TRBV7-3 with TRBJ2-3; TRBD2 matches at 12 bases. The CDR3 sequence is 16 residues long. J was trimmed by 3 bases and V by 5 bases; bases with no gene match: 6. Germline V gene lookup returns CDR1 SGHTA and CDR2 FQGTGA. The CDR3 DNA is TGTGCCAGCAGCCCCTGGACTAGCGGGGTTACAGATACGCAGTATTTT. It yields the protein CASSPWTSGVTDTQYF.

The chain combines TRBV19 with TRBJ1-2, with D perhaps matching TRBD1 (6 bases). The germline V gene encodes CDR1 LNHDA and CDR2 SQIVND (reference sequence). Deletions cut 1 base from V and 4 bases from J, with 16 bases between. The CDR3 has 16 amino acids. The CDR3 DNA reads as TGTGCCAGTAGTATAGGTGGGGGCCAGTCTCTCTATGGCTACACCTTC. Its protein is CASSIGGGQSLYGYTF.

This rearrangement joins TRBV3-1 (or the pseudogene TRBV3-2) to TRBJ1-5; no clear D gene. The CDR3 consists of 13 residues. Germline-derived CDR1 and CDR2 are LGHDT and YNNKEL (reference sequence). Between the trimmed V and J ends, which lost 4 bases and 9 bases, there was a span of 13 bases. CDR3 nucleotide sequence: TGTGCCAGCAGCCCTCGGACTATGGGGCCCCAGCATTTT. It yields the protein CASSPRTMGPQHF.

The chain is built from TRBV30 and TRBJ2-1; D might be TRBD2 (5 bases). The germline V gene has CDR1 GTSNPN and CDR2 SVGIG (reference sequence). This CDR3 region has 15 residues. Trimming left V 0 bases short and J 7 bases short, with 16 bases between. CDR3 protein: CAWSVGRAPRNEQFF. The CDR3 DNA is TGTGCCTGGAGTGTAGGGCGGGCCCCCCGGAATGAGCAGTTCTTC.

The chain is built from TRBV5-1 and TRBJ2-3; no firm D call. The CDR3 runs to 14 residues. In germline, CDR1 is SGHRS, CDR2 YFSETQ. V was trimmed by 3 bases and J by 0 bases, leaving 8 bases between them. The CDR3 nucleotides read TGCGCCAGCAGCTCCAGACTGAGCACAGATACGCAGTATTTT. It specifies CASSSRLSTDTQYF. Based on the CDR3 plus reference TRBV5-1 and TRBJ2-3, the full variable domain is KAGVTQTPRYLIKTRGQQVTLSCSPISGHRSVSWYQQTPGQGLQFLFEYFSETQRNKGNFPGRFSGRQFSNSRSEMNVSTLELGDSALYLCASSSRLSTDTQYFGPGTRLTVL.

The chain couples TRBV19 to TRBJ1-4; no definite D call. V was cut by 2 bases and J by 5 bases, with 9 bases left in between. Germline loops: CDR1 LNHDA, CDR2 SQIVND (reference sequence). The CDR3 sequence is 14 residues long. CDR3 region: CASSIQVLNEKLFF. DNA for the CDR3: TGTGCCAGTAGTATACAGGTGTTAAATGAAAAACTGTTTTTT.

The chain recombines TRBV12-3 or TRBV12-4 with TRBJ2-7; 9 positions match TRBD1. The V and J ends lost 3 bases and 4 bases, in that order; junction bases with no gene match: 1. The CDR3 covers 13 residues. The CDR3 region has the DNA TGTGCCAGCAGTTTGGGGACAGGGTACGAGCAGTACTTC. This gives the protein CASSLGTGYEQYF.

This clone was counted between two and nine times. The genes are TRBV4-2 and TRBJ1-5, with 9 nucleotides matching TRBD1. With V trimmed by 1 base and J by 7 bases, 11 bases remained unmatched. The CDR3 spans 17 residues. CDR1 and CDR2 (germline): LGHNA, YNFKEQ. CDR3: CASSQGAGQGRRQPQHF. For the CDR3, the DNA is TGTGCCAGCAGCCAAGGGGCGGGACAGGGACGGAGGCAGCCCCAGCATTTT.

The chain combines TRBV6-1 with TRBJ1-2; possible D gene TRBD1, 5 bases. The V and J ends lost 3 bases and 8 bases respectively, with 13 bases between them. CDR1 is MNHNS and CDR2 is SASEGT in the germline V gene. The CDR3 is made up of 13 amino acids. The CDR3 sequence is CASSEEGGVGYTF. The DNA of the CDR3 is TGTGCCAGCAGTGAGGAGGGAGGGGTCGGCTACACCTTC.

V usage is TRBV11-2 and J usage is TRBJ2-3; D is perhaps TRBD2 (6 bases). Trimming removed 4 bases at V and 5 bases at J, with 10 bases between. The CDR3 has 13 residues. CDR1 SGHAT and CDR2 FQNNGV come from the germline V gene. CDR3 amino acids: CASSYRAGDTQYF. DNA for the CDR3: TGTGCCAGCAGCTATCGAGCGGGAGATACGCAGTATTTT. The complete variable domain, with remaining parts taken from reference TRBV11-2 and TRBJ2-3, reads EAGVAQSPRYKIIEKRQSVAFWCNPISGHATLYWYQQILGQGPKLLIQFQNNGVVDDSQLPKDRFSAERLKGVDSTLKIQPAKLEDSAVYLCASSYRAGDTQYFGPGTRLTVL.

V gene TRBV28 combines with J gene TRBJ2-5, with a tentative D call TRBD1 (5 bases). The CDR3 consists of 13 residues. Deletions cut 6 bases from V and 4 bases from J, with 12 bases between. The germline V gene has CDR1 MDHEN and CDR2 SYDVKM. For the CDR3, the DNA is TGTGCCAGCAGCCCCCAGGGTGGAGAGACCCAGTACTTC. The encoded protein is CASSPQGGETQYF.

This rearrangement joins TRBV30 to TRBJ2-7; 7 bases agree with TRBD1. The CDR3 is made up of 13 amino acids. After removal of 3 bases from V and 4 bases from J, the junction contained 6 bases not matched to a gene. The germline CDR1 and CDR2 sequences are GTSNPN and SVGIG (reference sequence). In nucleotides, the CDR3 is TGTGCCTGGAGCCGGGACAGACGTTACGAGCAGTACTTC. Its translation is CAWSRDRRYEQYF.

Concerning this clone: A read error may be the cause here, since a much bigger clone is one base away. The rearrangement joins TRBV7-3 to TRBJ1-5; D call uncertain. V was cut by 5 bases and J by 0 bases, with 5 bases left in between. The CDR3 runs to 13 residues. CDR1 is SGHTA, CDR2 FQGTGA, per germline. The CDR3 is CASSPDSNQPQHF. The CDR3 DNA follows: TGTGCCAGCAGCCCAGATAGCAATCAGCCCCAGCATTTT.

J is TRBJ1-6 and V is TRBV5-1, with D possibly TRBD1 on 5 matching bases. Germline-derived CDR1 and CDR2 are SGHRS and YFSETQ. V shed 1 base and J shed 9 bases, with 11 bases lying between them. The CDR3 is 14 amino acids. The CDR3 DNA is TGCGCCAGCAGCTTGCGACAGCAGATTTCACCCCTCCACTTT. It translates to CASSLRQQISPLHF.

CDR3 nucleotide sequence: TGTGCCAGCAGACGGGACAGGGAACTCACCGGGGAGCTGTTTTTT. Its protein product is CASRRDRELTGELFF. The rearrangement uses TRBV28 and TRBJ2-2; TRBD1 aligns across 9 bases. V lost 6 bases to trimming and J lost 4 bases; unmatched junction nucleotides: 6. Germline-derived CDR1 and CDR2 are MDHEN and SYDVKM. The CDR3 runs 15 residues.